This T cell receptor (beta chain) was recorded in a study of cytomegalovirus exposure and HLA in healthy donors. The CDR3 is 14 amino acids. CDR1 is GTSNPN, CDR2 SVGIG, per germline (reference sequence). V was trimmed by 3 bases and J by 5 bases, leaving 16 bases between them. This PCR relied on a set of 60 Vbeta primers and 13 Jbeta primers. Repertoires were generated with immunoSEQ multiplex PCR, while TCRdb's copy carries only in-frame clones and drops some. This sample contains about 37,000 clones. Sequencing used PBMCs. The chain employs TRBV30 and TRBJ1-1, with D perhaps TRBD1 (6 bases). The sequence was collected from a human donor in good health. CDR3 DNA sequence: TGTGCCTGGAGCGAGGGGGGGGTGCGGACTGAAGCTTTCTTT. Translation: CAWSEGGVRTEAFF.